This paragraph covers one T cell receptor (beta chain) sequence. The sample comes from a study of blood T cell repertoires in COVID-19. The wider study: Samples came from the United States, Italy and Spain, spanning acute and convalescent COVID-19.

Germline V CDR1 and CDR2: LNHDA, SQIVND (reference sequence). The CDR3 loop spans 14 amino acids. V trimming: 1 base; J trimming: 5 bases; junction bases outside the gene matches: 4. Per the authors' pipeline: Reference gene primers were amplified, and this amplification served to estimate nucleated cell counts. Data came from immunoSEQ multiplex PCR; TCRdb stores just in-frame clones and leaves some out. Clone size and V and J calls were adopted from that table, with D and trimming inferred from the DNA. The data contain approximately 150,000 clones, approximately 90% of them seen just once; the ten biggest clones take up 3% to 4%.

The sequence was collected from a woman aged 55-70 years who had recovered from COVID-19. This chain connects TRBV19 to TRBJ2-5; 7 bases are a match to TRBD1. Sequencing was done on a sample of peripheral blood. In nucleotides, the CDR3 is TGTGCCAGTAGTATAGGACAGGGATGGGAGACCCAGTACTTC. Translation: CASSIGQGWETQYF.